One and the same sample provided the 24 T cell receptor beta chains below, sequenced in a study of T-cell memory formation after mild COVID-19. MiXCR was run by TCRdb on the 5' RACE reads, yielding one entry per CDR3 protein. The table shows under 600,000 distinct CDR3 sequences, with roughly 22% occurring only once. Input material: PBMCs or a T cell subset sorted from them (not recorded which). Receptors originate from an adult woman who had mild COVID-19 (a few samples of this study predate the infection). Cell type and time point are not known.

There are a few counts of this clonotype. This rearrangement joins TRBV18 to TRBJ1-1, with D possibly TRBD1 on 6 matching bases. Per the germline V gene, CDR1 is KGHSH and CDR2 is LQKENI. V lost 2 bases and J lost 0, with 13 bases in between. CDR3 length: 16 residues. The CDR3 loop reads CASSPMESGVNTEAFF. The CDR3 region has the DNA TGTGCCAGCTCACCAATGGAGTCAGGGGTGAACACTGAAGCTTTCTTT.

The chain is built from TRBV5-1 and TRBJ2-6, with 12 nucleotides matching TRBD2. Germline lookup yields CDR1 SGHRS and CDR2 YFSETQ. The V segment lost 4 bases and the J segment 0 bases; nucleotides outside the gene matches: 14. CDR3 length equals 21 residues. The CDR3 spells CASSRSGTSGLLSSGANVLTF. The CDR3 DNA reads TGCGCCAGCAGCCGATCCGGGACTAGCGGGTTACTGAGCTCTGGGGCCAACGTCCTGACTTTC.

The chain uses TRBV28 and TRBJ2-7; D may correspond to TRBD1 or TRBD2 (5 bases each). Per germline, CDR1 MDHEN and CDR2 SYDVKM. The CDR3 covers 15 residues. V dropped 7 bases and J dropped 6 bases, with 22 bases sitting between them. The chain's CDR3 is CASIPPRGFPGEQYF. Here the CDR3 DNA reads TGTGCCAGCATTCCCCCCCGGGGCTTCCCAGGCGAGCAGTACTTC.

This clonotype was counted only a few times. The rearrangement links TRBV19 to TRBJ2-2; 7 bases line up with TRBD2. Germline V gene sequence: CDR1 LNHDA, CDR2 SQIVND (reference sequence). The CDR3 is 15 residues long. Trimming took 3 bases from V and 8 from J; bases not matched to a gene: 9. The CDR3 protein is CASSIAPGGGGELFF. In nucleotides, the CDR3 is TGTGCCAGTAGTATTGCTCCGGGGGGAGGAGGGGAGCTGTTTTTT. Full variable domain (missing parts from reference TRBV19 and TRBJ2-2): DGGITQSPKYLFRKEGQNVTLSCEQNLNHDAMYWYRQDPGQGLRLIYYSQIVNDFQKGDIAEGYSVSREKKESFPLTVTSAQKNPTAFYLCASSIAPGGGGELFFGEGSRLTVL.

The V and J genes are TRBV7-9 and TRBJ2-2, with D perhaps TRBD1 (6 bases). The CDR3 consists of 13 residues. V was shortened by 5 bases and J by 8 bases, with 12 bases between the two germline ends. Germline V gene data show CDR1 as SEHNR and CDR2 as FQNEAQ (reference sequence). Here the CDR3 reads CASSPTGWGELFF. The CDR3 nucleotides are TGTGCCAGCAGCCCGACAGGCTGGGGGGAGCTGTTTTTT.

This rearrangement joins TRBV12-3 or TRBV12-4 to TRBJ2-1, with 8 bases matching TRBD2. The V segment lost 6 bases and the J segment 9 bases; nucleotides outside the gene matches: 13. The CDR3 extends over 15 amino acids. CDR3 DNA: TGTGCCAGCAGCTCCCGACTGGCGGGGGGTGGTGAGCAGTTCTTC. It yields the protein CASSSRLAGGGEQFF.

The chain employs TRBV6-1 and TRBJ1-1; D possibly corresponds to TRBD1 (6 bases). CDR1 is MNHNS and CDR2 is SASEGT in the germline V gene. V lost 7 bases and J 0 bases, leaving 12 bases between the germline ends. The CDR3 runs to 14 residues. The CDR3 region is CASTLDSLNTEAFF. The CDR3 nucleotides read TGTGCCAGCACCCTGGACAGCCTGAACACTGAAGCTTTCTTT.

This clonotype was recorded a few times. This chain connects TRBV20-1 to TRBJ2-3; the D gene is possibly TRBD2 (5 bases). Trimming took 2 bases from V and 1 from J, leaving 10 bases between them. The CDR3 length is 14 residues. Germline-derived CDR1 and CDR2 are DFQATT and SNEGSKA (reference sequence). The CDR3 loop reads CSARPGTGTDTQYF. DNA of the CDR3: TGCAGTGCTAGACCGGGAACCGGCACAGATACGCAGTATTTT.

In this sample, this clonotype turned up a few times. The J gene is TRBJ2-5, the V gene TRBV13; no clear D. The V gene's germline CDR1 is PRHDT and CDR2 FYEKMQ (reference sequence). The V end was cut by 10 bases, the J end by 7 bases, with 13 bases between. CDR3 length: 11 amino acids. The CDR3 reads CAISSLGTQYF. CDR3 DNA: TGTGCCATCTCCTCCTTGGGGACCCAGTACTTC.

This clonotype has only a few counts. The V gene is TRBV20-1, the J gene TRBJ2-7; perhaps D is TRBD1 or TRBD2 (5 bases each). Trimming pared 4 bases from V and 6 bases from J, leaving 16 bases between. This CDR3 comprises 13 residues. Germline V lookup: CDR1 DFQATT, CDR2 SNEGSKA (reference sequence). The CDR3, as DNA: TGCAGTGCTACTTCCGGGACCCTTGGCGAGCAGTACTTC. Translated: CSATSGTLGEQYF.

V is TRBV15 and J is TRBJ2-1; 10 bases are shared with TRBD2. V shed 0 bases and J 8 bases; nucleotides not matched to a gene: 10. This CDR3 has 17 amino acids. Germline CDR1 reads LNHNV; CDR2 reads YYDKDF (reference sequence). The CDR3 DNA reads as TGTGCCACCAGCAGAGATGCCCTAGCGGGAGAGTACCATGAGCAGTTCTTC. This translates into CATSRDALAGEYHEQFF.

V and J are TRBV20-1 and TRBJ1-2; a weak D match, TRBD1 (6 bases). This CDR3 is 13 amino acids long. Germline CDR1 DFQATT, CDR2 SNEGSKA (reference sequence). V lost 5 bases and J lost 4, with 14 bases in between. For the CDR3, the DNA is TGCAGTGCTTGGACAGATTCGACCTATGGCTACACCTTC. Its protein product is CSAWTDSTYGYTF.

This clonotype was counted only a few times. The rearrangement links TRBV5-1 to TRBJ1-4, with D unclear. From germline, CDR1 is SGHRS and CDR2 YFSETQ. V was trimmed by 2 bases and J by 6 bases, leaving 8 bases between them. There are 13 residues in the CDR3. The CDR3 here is CASSLQPDEKLFF. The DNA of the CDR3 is TGCGCCAGCAGCTTACAACCCGATGAAAAACTGTTTTTT.

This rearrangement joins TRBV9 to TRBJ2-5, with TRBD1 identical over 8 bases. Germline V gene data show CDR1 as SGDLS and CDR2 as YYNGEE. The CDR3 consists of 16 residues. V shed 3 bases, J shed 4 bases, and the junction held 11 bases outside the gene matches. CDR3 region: CASSATDRGNGETQYF. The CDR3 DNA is TGTGCCAGCAGCGCCACCGACAGGGGTAATGGAGAGACCCAGTACTTC. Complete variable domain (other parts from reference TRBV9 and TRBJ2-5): DSGVTQTPKHLITATGQRVTLRCSPRSGDLSVYWYQQSLDQGLQFLIQYYNGEERAKGNILERFSAQQFPDLHSELNLSSLELGDSALYFCASSATDRGNGETQYFGPGTRLLVL.

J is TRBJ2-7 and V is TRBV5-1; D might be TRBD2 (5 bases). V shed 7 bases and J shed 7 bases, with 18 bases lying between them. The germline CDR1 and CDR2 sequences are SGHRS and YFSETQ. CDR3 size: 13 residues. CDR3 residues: CASSGSALQEQYF. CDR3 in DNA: TGCGCCAGCTCAGGTAGCGCACTTCAGGAGCAGTACTTC. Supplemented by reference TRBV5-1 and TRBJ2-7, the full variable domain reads KAGVTQTPRYLIKTRGQQVTLSCSPISGHRSVSWYQQTPGQGLQFLFEYFSETQRNKGNFPGRFSGRQFSNSRSEMNVSTLELGDSALYLCASSGSALQEQYFGPGTRLTVT.

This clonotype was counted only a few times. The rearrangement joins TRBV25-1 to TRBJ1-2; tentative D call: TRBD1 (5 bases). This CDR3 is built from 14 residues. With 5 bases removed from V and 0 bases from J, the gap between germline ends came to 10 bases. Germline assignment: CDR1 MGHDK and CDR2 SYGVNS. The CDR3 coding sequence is TGTGCCAGCAGTTTGGTGACAGCTAACTATGGCTACACCTTC. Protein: CASSLVTANYGYTF.

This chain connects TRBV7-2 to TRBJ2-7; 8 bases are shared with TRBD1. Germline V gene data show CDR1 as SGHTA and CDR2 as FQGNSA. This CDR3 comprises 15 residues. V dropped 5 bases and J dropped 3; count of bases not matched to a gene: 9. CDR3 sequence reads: CASSLGAGGVYEQYF. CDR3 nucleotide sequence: TGTGCCAGCAGCCTCGGAGCAGGGGGCGTCTACGAGCAGTACTTC.

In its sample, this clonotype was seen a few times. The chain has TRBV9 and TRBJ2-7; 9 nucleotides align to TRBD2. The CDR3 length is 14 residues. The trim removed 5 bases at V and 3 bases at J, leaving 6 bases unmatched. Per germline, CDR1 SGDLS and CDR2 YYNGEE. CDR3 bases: TGTGCCAGCAGTACCGGGACTAGCTACTACGAGCAGTACTTC. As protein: CASSTGTSYYEQYF.

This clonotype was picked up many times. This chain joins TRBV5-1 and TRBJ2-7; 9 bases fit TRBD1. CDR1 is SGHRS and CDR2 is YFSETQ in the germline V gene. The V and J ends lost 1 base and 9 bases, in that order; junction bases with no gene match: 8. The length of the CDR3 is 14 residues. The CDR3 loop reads CASSLRQGDASQYF. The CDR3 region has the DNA TGCGCCAGCAGCTTGAGACAGGGGGACGCTTCGCAGTACTTC.

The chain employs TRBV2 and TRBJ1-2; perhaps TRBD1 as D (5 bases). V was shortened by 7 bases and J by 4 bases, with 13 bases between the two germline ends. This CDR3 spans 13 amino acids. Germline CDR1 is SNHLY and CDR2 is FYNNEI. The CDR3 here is CASISGWGYGYTF. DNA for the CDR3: TGTGCCAGCATTTCAGGGTGGGGCTATGGCTACACCTTC.

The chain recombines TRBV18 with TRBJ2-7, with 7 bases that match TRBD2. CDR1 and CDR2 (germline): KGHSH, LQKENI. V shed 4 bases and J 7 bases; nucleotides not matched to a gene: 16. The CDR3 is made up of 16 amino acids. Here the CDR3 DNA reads TGTGCCAGCTCACAAACGGTGTCGGGGGGAGACGGGGAGCAGTACTTC. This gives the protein CASSQTVSGGDGEQYF.

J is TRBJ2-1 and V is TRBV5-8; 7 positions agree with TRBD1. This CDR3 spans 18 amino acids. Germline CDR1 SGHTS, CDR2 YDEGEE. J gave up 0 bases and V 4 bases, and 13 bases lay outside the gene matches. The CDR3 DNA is TGTGCCAGCAGCCCATTAAAGGGGGCCCAGAGCTCCTACAATGAGCAGTTCTTC. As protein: CASSPLKGAQSSYNEQFF.

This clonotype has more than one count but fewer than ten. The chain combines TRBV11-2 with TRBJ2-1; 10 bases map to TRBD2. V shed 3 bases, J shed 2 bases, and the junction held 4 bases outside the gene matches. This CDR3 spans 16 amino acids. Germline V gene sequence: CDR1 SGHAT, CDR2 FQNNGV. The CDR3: CASSFRLAGAYNEQFF. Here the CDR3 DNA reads TGTGCCAGCAGCTTCCGGCTAGCGGGAGCCTACAATGAGCAGTTCTTC.

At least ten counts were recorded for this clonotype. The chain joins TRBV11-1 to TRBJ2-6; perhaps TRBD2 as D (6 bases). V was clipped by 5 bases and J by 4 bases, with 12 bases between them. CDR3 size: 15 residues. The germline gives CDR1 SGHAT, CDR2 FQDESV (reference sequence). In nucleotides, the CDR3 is TGTGCCAGCAGCCCCGGAGGGACCGGGGCCAACGTCCTGACTTTC. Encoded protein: CASSPGGTGANVLTF.